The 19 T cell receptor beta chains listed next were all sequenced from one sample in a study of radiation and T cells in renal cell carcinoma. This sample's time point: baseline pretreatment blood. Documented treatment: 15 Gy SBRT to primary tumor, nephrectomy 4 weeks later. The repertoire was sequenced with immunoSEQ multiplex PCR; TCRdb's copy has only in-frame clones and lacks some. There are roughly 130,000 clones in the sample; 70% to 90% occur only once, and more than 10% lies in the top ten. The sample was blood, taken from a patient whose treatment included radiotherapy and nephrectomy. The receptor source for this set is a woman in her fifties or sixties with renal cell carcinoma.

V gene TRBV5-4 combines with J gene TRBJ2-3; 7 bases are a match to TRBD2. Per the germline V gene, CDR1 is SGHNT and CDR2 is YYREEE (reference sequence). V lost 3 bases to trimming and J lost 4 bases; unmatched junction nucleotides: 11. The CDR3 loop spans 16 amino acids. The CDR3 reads CASSSPGGPAADTQYF. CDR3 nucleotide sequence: TGTGCCAGCAGCTCCCCGGGGGGACCCGCGGCAGATACGCAGTATTTT.

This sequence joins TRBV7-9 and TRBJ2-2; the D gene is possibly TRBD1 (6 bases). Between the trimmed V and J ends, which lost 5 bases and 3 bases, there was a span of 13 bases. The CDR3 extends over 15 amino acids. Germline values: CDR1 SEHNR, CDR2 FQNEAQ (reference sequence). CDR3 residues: CASSTGHLDTGELFF. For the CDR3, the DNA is TGTGCCAGCAGCACGGGACACCTCGACACCGGGGAGCTGTTTTTT. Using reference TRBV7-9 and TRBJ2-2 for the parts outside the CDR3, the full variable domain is DTGVSQNPRHKITKRGQNVTFRCDPISEHNRLYWYRQTLGQGPEFLTYFQNEAQLEKSRLLSDRFSAERPKGSFSTLEIQRTEQGDSAMYLCASSTGHLDTGELFFGEGSRLTVL.

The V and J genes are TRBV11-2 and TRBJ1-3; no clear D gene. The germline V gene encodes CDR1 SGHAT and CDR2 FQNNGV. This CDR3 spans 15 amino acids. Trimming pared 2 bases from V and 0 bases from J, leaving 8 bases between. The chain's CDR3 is CASSLNPSSGNTIYF. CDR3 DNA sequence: TGTGCCAGCAGCTTAAACCCAAGCTCTGGAAACACCATATATTTT.

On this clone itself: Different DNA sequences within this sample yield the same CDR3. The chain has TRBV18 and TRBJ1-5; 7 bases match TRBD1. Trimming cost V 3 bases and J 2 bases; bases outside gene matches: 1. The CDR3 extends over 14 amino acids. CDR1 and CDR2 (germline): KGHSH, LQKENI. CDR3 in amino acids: CASSPGQGNQPQHF. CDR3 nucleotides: TGTGCCAGCTCACCTGGACAGGGCAATCAGCCCCAGCATTTT.

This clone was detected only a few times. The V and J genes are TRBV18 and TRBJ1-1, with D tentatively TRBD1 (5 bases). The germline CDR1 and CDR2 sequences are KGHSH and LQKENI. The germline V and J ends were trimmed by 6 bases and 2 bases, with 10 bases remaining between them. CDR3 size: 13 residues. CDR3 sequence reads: CASSSGVNTEAFF. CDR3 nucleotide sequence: TGTGCCAGCTCGTCGGGGGTAAACACTGAAGCTTTCTTT.

The CDR3 coding sequence is TGTGCCAGCAGCTTGAGTGCAGGGATGAGAGTTTTCTTT. This gives the protein CASSLSAGMRVFF. V and J are TRBV5-6 and TRBJ1-1; D may be TRBD1 (5 bases). The V end was cut by 1 base, the J end by 13 bases, with 17 bases between. The CDR3 spans 13 residues. The germline CDR1 and CDR2 sequences are SGHDT and YYEEEE.

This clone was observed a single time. The CDR3 sequence is CASVRLAQGEKLFF. DNA for the CDR3: TGTGCCAGCGTTCGGTTGGCTCAGGGGGAAAAACTGTTTTTT. The genes are TRBV2 and TRBJ1-4; D possibly corresponds to TRBD1 (6 bases). V shed 8 bases and J shed 8 bases, with 18 bases lying between them. The CDR3 consists of 14 residues. Germline-derived CDR1 and CDR2 are SNHLY and FYNNEI.

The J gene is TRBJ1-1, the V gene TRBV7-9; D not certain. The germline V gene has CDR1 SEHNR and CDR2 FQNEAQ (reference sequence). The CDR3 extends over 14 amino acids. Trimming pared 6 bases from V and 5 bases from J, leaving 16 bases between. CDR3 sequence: CASRPEGGWTEAFF. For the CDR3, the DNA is TGTGCCAGCAGACCGGAGGGAGGTTGGACTGAAGCTTTCTTT.

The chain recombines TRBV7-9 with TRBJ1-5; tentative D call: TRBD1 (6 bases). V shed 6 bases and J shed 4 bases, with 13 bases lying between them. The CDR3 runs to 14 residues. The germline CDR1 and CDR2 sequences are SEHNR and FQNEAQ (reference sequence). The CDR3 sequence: CASSQQGRNQPQHF. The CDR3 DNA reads TGTGCCAGCAGTCAACAGGGTAGGAATCAGCCCCAGCATTTT.

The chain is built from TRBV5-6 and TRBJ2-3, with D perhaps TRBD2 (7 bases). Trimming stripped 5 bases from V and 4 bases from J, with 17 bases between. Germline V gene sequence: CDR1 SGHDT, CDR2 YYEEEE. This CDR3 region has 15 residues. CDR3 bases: TGTGCCAGCAGAATGGTCGGGGGGCCTTCAGATACGCAGTATTTT. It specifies CASRMVGGPSDTQYF.

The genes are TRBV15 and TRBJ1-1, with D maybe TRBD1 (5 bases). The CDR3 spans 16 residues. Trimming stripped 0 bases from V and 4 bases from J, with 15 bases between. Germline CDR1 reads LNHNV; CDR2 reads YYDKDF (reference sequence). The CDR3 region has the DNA TGTGCCACCAGCAGAGATCTGACGCCAGGGAGCACTGAAGCTTTCTTT. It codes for CATSRDLTPGSTEAFF.

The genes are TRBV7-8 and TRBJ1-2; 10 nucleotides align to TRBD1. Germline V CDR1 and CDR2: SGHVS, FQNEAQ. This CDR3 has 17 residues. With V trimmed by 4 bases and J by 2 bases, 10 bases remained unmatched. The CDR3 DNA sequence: TGTGCCAGCAGCTCCTCGACAGGGGGCCCTCTAAACTATGGCTACACCTTC. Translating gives CASSSSTGGPLNYGYTF.

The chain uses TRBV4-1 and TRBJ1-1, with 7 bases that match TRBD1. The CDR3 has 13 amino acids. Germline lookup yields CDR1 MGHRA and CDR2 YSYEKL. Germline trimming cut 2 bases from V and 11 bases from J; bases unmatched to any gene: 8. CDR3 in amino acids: CASSQSGQLFAFF. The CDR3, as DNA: TGCGCCAGCAGCCAATCGGGACAGCTCTTTGCTTTCTTT.

The CDR3 region is CASSVWSSGGVTDTQYF. CDR3 in DNA: TGTGCCAGCAGCGTATGGTCGAGCGGGGGGGTCACAGATACGCAGTATTTT. The chain is built from TRBV9 and TRBJ2-3; TRBD2 aligns across 10 bases. Per the germline V gene, CDR1 is SGDLS and CDR2 is YYNGEE. The V and J ends lost 1 base and 2 bases, in that order; junction bases with no gene match: 7. This CDR3 has 17 residues.

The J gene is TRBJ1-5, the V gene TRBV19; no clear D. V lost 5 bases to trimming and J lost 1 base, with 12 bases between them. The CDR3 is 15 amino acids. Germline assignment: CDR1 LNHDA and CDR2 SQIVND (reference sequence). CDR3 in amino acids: CASSVPWVSNQPQHF. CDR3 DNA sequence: TGTGCCAGTAGTGTACCATGGGTGAGCAATCAGCCCCAGCATTTT. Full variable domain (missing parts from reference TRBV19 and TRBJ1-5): DGGITQSPKYLFRKEGQNVTLSCEQNLNHDAMYWYRQDPGQGLRLIYYSQIVNDFQKGDIAEGYSVSREKKESFPLTVTSAQKNPTAFYLCASSVPWVSNQPQHFGDGTRLSIL.

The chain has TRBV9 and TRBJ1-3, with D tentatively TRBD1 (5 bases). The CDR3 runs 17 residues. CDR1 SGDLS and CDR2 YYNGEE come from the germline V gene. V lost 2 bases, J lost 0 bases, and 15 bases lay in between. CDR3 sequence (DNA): TGTGCCAGCAGCGTTTTGGGCGGGACTCACTCTGGAAACACCATATATTTT. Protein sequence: CASSVLGGTHSGNTIYF.

The CDR3 DNA is TGTGCCAGCAGCTTAGAGGGGACAGGATTCTACGAGCAGTACTTC. This codes for CASSLEGTGFYEQYF. This chain joins TRBV7-2 and TRBJ2-7; 8 bases match TRBD1. V was clipped by 1 base and J by 3 bases; unmatched bases: 5. Per the germline V gene, CDR1 is SGHTA and CDR2 is FQGNSA. The CDR3 spans 15 residues.

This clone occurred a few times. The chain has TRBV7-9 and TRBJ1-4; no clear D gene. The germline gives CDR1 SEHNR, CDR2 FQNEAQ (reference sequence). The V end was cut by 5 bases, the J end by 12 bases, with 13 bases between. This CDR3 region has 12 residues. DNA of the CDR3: TGTGCCAGCAGCCGTTTTGAGGGTGAACTGTTTTTT. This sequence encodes CASSRFEGELFF.

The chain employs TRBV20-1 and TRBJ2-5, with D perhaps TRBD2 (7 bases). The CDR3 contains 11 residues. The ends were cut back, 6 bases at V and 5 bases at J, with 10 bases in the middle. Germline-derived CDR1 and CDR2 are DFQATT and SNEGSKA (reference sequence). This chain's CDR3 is CSAGGAETQYF. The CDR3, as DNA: TGCAGTGCGGGGGGGGCGGAGACCCAGTACTTC.